Following are 25 T cell receptor beta chains from one sample sequenced in a study of OX40 agonist ivuxolimab in advanced cancers. Assay: immunoSEQ multiplex PCR; the TCRdb copy retains only in-frame clones and omits some. The table has under 75,000 clones, roughly nine tenths seen once. Sequenced here: CD4+ or CD8+ T cells sorted from blood, sampled in a trial of the OX40 agonist ivuxolimab. The source of these receptors is an adult with an advanced solid tumor such as melanoma, head and neck, liver or kidney cancer.

The genes are TRBV10-3 and TRBJ2-3; unclear D gene. Trimming left V 3 bases short and J 4 bases short, with 11 bases between. Germline values: CDR1 ENHRY, CDR2 SYGVKD. This CDR3 spans 14 amino acids. CDR3 nucleotide sequence: TGTGCCATCAGTGAAGGTTCATACCCAGATACGCAGTATTTT. Protein sequence: CAISEGSYPDTQYF.

The rearrangement uses TRBV15 and TRBJ1-2; no clear D. Germline V gives CDR1 LNHNV, CDR2 YYDKDF (reference sequence). The CDR3 is 16 residues long. Deletions cut 0 bases from V and 6 bases from J, with 17 bases between. The CDR3 protein is CATSRDQGSGMDGYTF. CDR3 sequence (DNA): TGTGCCACCAGCAGAGATCAAGGGAGTGGTATGGATGGCTACACCTTC.

The chain recombines TRBV27 with TRBJ1-3; the D gene is possibly TRBD1 (5 bases). Germline assignment: CDR1 MNHEY and CDR2 SMNVEV (reference sequence). V lost 5 bases to trimming and J lost 0 bases, with 11 bases between them. The CDR3 loop spans 15 amino acids. In DNA, the CDR3 is TGTGCCAGCAGTCCCGGGACCCGCTCTGGAAACACCATATATTTT. Encoded protein: CASSPGTRSGNTIYF.

The chain joins TRBV9 to TRBJ2-7, with TRBD1 matching 9 bases. The length of the CDR3 is 14 residues. Trimming at V came to 4 bases and at J to 3 bases, leaving 5 bases not matched to a gene. Looked up from germline, CDR1 is SGDLS and CDR2 is YYNGEE. CDR3 residues: CASSPGTGNYEQYF. The DNA of the CDR3 is TGTGCCAGCAGCCCTGGGACAGGGAACTACGAGCAGTACTTC. Full variable domain (outside the CDR3, taken from reference TRBV9 and TRBJ2-7): DSGVTQTPKHLITATGQRVTLRCSPRSGDLSVYWYQQSLDQGLQFLIQYYNGEERAKGNILERFSAQQFPDLHSELNLSSLELGDSALYFCASSPGTGNYEQYFGPGTRLTVT.

The chain carries TRBV19 and TRBJ1-4; D not resolved. This CDR3 is 16 amino acids long. Germline CDR1 is LNHDA and CDR2 is SQIVND (reference sequence). V lost 2 bases and J lost 13, with 23 bases in between. The CDR3 reads CASSIWSPSDQFGLFF. The CDR3 region has the DNA TGTGCCAGTAGTATATGGTCCCCATCGGACCAGTTTGGACTGTTTTTT.

The genes are TRBV7-6 and TRBJ1-5, with D possibly being TRBD1 (6 bases). CDR3 length equals 16 residues. Trimming stripped 5 bases from V and 6 bases from J, with 20 bases between. In germline, CDR1 is SGHVS, CDR2 FNYEAQ. The CDR3 is CASSLTLGGQSQPQHF. The DNA of the CDR3 is TGTGCCAGCAGCCTGACTTTGGGGGGGCAAAGTCAGCCCCAGCATTTT.

The chain uses TRBV7-9 and TRBJ2-7; D possibly corresponds to TRBD1 (6 bases). V was pared by 4 bases and J by 0 bases, with 16 bases between. The germline V gene encodes CDR1 SEHNR and CDR2 FQNEAQ (reference sequence). The CDR3 loop spans 16 amino acids. The chain's CDR3 is CASSSPGRGASYEQYF. In nucleotides, the CDR3 is TGTGCCAGCAGCTCCCCCGGCAGGGGCGCCTCCTACGAGCAGTACTTC.

The V and J genes are TRBV10-1 and TRBJ1-5, with D maybe TRBD1 (6 bases). The CDR3 has 15 amino acids. The germline V gene has CDR1 WNHNN and CDR2 SYGVQD (reference sequence). Trimming shortened V by 1 base and J by 5 bases, and 12 bases separated the two germline ends. CDR3 sequence reads: CASSEFAGADQPQHF. The CDR3 bases are TGCGCCAGCAGTGAGTTCGCGGGGGCCGATCAGCCCCAGCATTTT.

The rearrangement joins TRBV10-1 to TRBJ2-2; D is undetermined. The length of the CDR3 is 14 residues. Germline V gene data show CDR1 as WNHNN and CDR2 as SYGVQD (reference sequence). V was cut by 6 bases and J by 4 bases, with 12 bases left in between. The CDR3 DNA follows: TGCGCCAGCAGCAAACCCCCCGGCACCGGGGAGCTGTTTTTT. This codes for CASSKPPGTGELFF.

J is TRBJ2-3 and V is TRBV11-1, with 11 bases identical to TRBD2. The germline V gene encodes CDR1 SGHAT and CDR2 FQDESV (reference sequence). The CDR3 consists of 16 residues. J was trimmed by 6 bases and V by 5 bases; bases with no gene match: 10. As DNA, the CDR3 is TGTGCCAGCAGCGAGTGGCCGGCTAGCGGGGGGGATACGCAGTATTTT. Translating gives CASSEWPASGGDTQYF.

This clone came up once. This rearrangement joins TRBV10-3 to TRBJ2-1; perhaps TRBD1 as D (6 bases). Trimming removed 4 bases from V and 5 bases from J, with 15 bases in between. Germline V gene data show CDR1 as ENHRY and CDR2 as SYGVKD. The CDR3 sequence is 15 residues long. CDR3 residues: CAISVSGDTHNEQFF. CDR3 nucleotides: TGTGCCATCAGTGTCTCAGGGGACACTCACAATGAGCAGTTCTTC.

This clone was counted once. The CDR3 DNA reads TGTGCCAGCAGTTTAAACGGGAAACTCTACGAGCAGTACTTC. Translation gives CASSLNGKLYEQYF. This chain joins TRBV27 and TRBJ2-7; the D gene is possibly TRBD2 (5 bases). This CDR3 is built from 14 residues. V gave up 2 bases and J gave up 3 bases, with 11 bases separating them. Germline-derived CDR1 and CDR2 are MNHEY and SMNVEV (reference sequence).

This clone was recorded only once. J is TRBJ1-1 and V is TRBV6-5; D perhaps matches TRBD1 (5 bases). The CDR3 covers 12 residues. CDR1 and CDR2 from the germline V gene are MNHEY and SVGAGI. With 0 bases removed from V and 11 bases from J, the gap between germline ends came to 10 bases. Written as DNA, the CDR3 is TGTGCCAGCAGTTACTCCGGGGGGAAGGCTTTCTTT. It specifies CASSYSGGKAFF.

V is TRBV7-2 and J is TRBJ2-5; the D is unclear. Germline loops: CDR1 SGHTA, CDR2 FQGNSA. V was trimmed by 3 bases and J by 4 bases, leaving 9 bases between them. This CDR3 region has 13 residues. The CDR3 DNA reads TGTGCCAGCAGCTTTGTGTGGAGAGAGACCCAGTACTTC. Protein product: CASSFVWRETQYF. Full variable domain (outside the CDR3, taken from reference TRBV7-2 and TRBJ2-5): GAGVSQSPSNKVTEKGKDVELRCDPISGHTALYWYRQSLGQGLEFLIYFQGNSAPDKSGLPSDRFSAERTGGSVSTLTIQRTQQEDSAVYLCASSFVWRETQYFGPGTRLLVL.

This clone showed up just once. The V call is TRBV6-5, the J call TRBJ1-1; D is unclear. Trimming removed 7 bases from V and 4 bases from J, with 19 bases in between. The CDR3 loop spans 15 amino acids. The germline V gene has CDR1 MNHEY and CDR2 SVGAGI. The CDR3, as DNA: TGTGCCAGCACCTTCGACATGTCCCGGGGCACTGAAGCTTTCTTT. Translating gives CASTFDMSRGTEAFF.

This clone was observed once. The chain's CDR3 is CASSSPGGTDEQFF. As DNA, the CDR3 is TGTGCCAGCTCTTCGCCCGGCGGGACCGATGAGCAGTTCTTC. This chain connects TRBV9 to TRBJ2-1; a possible D gene is TRBD2 (6 bases). Germline V gene data show CDR1 as SGDLS and CDR2 as YYNGEE. Trimming took 7 bases from V and 8 from J, leaving 19 bases between them. CDR3 length equals 14 residues.

The chain joins TRBV7-9 to TRBJ2-7; D unclear. The germline V gene has CDR1 SEHNR and CDR2 FQNEAQ (reference sequence). The ends were cut back, 0 bases at V and 5 bases at J, with 8 bases in the middle. This CDR3 has 13 amino acids. As DNA, the CDR3 is TGTGCCAGCAGCTTAGCGTATGGGGACGAGCAGTACTTC. It encodes CASSLAYGDEQYF. Drawing the rest from reference TRBV7-9 and TRBJ2-7, the complete variable domain is DTGVSQNPRHKITKRGQNVTFRCDPISEHNRLYWYRQTLGQGPEFLTYFQNEAQLEKSRLLSDRFSAERPKGSFSTLEIQRTEQGDSAMYLCASSLAYGDEQYFGPGTRLTVT.

This chain links TRBV13 with TRBJ2-5; 7 nucleotides align to TRBD1. V shed 5 bases and J 5 bases; nucleotides not matched to a gene: 14. The length of the CDR3 is 16 residues. Germline CDR1 and CDR2: PRHDT and FYEKMQ (reference sequence). The chain's CDR3 is CASSTRTEGGGETQYF. DNA of the CDR3: TGTGCCAGCAGCACCCGGACTGAAGGGGGCGGTGAGACCCAGTACTTC.

This sequence joins TRBV7-6 and TRBJ2-5; unclear D gene. This CDR3 spans 15 amino acids. Germline V gene data show CDR1 as SGHVS and CDR2 as FNYEAQ. Between the trimmed V and J ends, which lost 3 bases and 5 bases, there was a span of 16 bases. CDR3: CASSFGSRVWETQYF. DNA for the CDR3: TGTGCCAGCAGCTTTGGTAGCCGGGTTTGGGAGACCCAGTACTTC.

The gene calls are TRBV27 and TRBJ2-3, with 11 nucleotides matching TRBD2. V dropped 7 bases and J dropped 3; count of bases not matched to a gene: 0. The CDR3 totals 13 residues. Germline V gene data show CDR1 as MNHEY and CDR2 as SMNVEV (reference sequence). CDR3 in amino acids: CASTSGGTDTQYF. CDR3 nucleotide sequence: TGTGCCAGCACTAGCGGGGGGACAGATACGCAGTATTTT.

The chain has TRBV19 and TRBJ1-4; D call uncertain. The CDR3 runs 15 residues. Per germline, CDR1 LNHDA and CDR2 SQIVND (reference sequence). The V end was cut by 3 bases, the J end by 3 bases, with 11 bases between. In DNA, the CDR3 is TGTGCCAGTAGTATCGGCGGGTTGGCTAATGAAAAACTGTTTTTT. Translating gives CASSIGGLANEKLFF.

This clone was picked up a small number of times. CDR3 bases: TGTGCCAGCAGTTTGGGTGGGGCCAACGTCCTGACTTTC. Its translation is CASSLGGANVLTF. The chain is built from TRBV27 and TRBJ2-6; D ambiguous. This CDR3 contains 13 residues. Trimming removed 3 bases at V and 3 bases at J, with 3 bases between. Germline-derived CDR1 and CDR2 are MNHEY and SMNVEV (reference sequence).

CDR3 amino acids: CASSVETSGGYTQYF. CDR3 in DNA: TGTGCCAGCAGCGTAGAAACTAGCGGGGGTTACACGCAGTATTTT. The gene calls are TRBV9 and TRBJ2-3; 11 positions match TRBD2. The trim removed 0 bases at V and 9 bases at J, leaving 6 bases unmatched. The CDR3 is 15 residues long. Germline lookup yields CDR1 SGDLS and CDR2 YYNGEE.

The chain couples TRBV4-1 to TRBJ1-2, with 8 bases matching TRBD1. CDR3 length: 15 amino acids. The J segment lost 5 bases and the V segment lost 4 bases, leaving 9 bases of the junction unmatched. Germline V gives CDR1 MGHRA, CDR2 YSYEKL. CDR3 DNA: TGCGCCAGCAGCCCAGGACAGGGTTCCCCATATGGCTACACCTTC. As protein: CASSPGQGSPYGYTF.

V usage is TRBV5-4 and J usage is TRBJ1-1; 7 positions match TRBD1. The CDR3 extends over 16 amino acids. The trim removed 0 bases at V and 0 bases at J, leaving 5 bases unmatched. Germline assignment: CDR1 SGHNT and CDR2 YYREEE (reference sequence). The CDR3 coding sequence is TGTGCCAGCAGCTTGGGGACAGGAGTGATGAACACTGAAGCTTTCTTT. Amino acids: CASSLGTGVMNTEAFF.